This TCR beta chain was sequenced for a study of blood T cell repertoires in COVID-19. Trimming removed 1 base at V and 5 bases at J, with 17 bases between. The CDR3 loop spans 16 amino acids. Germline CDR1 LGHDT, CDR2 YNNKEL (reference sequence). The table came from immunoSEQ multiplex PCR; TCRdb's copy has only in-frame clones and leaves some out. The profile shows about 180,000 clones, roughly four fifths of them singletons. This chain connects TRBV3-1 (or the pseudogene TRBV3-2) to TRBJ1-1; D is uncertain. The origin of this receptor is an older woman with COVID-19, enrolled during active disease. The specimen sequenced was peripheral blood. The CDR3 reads CASSQGEIGVGTEAFF. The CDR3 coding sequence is TGTGCCAGCAGCCAAGGTGAGATCGGGGTCGGAACTGAAGCTTTCTTT.